These T cell receptor beta chains were read from a single sample in a study of vaccination effects on CD4 cells after COVID-19. These TCRs' antigens remain unknown. Sequenced by immunoSEQ multiplex PCR; TCRdb stores in-frame clones only, minus some. The repertoire includes some 59,000 clones, 80% of them detected once, and about 2.4% sits in the top ten. The material was CD4+ T cells from PBMCs cultured with HCoV-229E spike peptides, obtained before COVID-19 vaccination. The receptors were sampled from a human donor who received a COVID-19 vaccine. Each CDR3 is given with its conserved first and last residue. Size is omitted from some rows. Given values are once, few, many or a class for expanded clones.

>-|TRBV3-1/TRBV3-2
CASSPPGLNTGELFF
>-|TRBV24-1
CATSWTGPGGELFF
>-|TRBV7-8
CASSQQQAASTQYF
>once|TRBV29-1
CSAVTGSNYGYTF
>-|TRBV12-2
CASRSIGQGNYQPQHF
>-|TRBV15
CATSRDRAGTNQPQHF
>once|TRBV6-2/TRBV6-3
CASSSSAWETQYF
>-|TRBV9
CASSTGGATNTGELFF
>-|TRBV7-3
CASSLRGGEDTQYF
>-|TRBV28
CASSLYPFGSGAKQETQYF
>few|TRBV7-9
CASSLDLGATEAFF
>-|TRBV3-1/TRBV3-2
CASSPTPGTGGPNTGELFF
>-|TRBV5-5
CASSLMGDTEAFF
>-|TRBV2
CASRMGEVYNEQFF
>-|TRBV19
CASRGTSGIGELFF
>-|TRBV7-9
CASSFGGVNQPQHF
>-|TRBV10-3
CAIGGTTGKNSPLHF
>-|TRBV6-6
CASSGQARLGEKLFF
>-|TRBV2
CASRLQGYNEQFF
>-|TRBV15
CATSRELGQGGEKLFF
>-|TRBV7-2
CASSLIGSSSTNTEAFF
>-|TRBV7-9
CASSPGGSQGYNEQFF
>once|TRBV3-1/TRBV3-2
CASSQEPSGRAYF
>-|TRBV10-1
CASSESAARSQETQYF
>few|TRBV3-1/TRBV3-2
CASSQGQGNSPLHF
>-|TRBV4-2
CASSPRTGQLTGELFF
>-|TRBV4-1
CASSGYRGESEKLFF
>-|TRBV7-8
CASSSGQGNQPQHF
>-|TRBV11-2
CASSPNRGLQETQYF